This T cell receptor beta chain was identified in a study of regulatory T cells in long-lasting Graves disease. Study-wide points: The persistent group shared 2,741 public clonotypes, more than the approximately 970 shared by new patients.

The sample's time point: newly diagnosed GD, antithyroid drugs for less than 3 months. Generation of the TCR library employed RNA extracted from PBMCs. According to the study, TCR beta libraries were built with iRepertoire HTBI primers and CDR3-region Arm-PCR. TCRdb fed the multiplex PCR reads into MiXCR, producing one record per CDR3 protein. The sample shows roughly 500,000 distinct CDR3 sequences, less than 15% of them seen only once. A remark on this clonotype: Its antigen is not identified.

Per germline, CDR1 SGHKS and CDR2 YYEKEE (reference sequence). The CDR3 spans 14 residues. The V and J ends lost 4 bases and 5 bases respectively, with 16 bases between them. The sample also formed part of further work on T cells in Graves' hyperthyroidism and ophthalmopathy. That paper adds: For the diagnoses, clinical symptoms, serum thyroxine and TRAb, thyroid ultrasound and orbital computed tomography were used. Blood also contained most expanded thyroid clonotypes above 0.001.

This clonotype was obtained from a man aged 25 to 45 with Graves disease. The V gene is TRBV5-5, the J gene TRBJ2-7; D might be TRBD1 (7 bases). The starting material was peripheral blood mononuclear cells (PBMCs), obtained at new diagnosis, from a patient treated with antithyroid drugs. CDR3 residues: CASSRQTGRHEQYF. The CDR3, as DNA: TGTGCCAGCAGCCGGCAGACAGGGAGGCACGAGCAGTACTTC.